The rows below give T cell receptor beta chains drawn from one sample of a study of OX40 agonist ivuxolimab in advanced cancers. Produced via immunoSEQ multiplex PCR; TCRdb's table is partial and in-frame only. The profile shows tens of thousands of clones, 87% of them singletons. Sample: CD4+ or CD8+ T cells sorted from blood, taken in a trial of the OX40 agonist ivuxolimab. These receptors came from an adult with an advanced solid tumor such as melanoma, head and neck, liver or kidney cancer. Both conserved end residues are part of each CDR3. D genes are given only for firm matches. Expanded clones are given a class, and other clones once, few, many or no size at all.

CDR3 DNA	CDR3 protein	clone size	D gene	V gene	J gene
TGTGCCAGCAGCTTGGACGGCGGAGGGAATCAGCCCCAGCATTTT	CASSLDGGGNQPQHF	-	-	TRBV5-4	TRBJ1-5
TGTGCCAGCAGCGTAGTTGTAACTTCACCTATCAGTGGCTACACCTTC	CASSVVVTSPISGYTF	-	-	TRBV9	TRBJ1-2
TGTGCCAGCAGGGGTCTTATGATCACTGAAGCTTTCTTT	CASRGLMITEAFF	-	-	TRBV19	TRBJ1-1
TGTGCCAGCAGCCCGACAGGGGGCGCATCCTACGAGCAGTACTTC	CASSPTGGASYEQYF	-	TRBD1	TRBV5-8	TRBJ2-7
TGTGCCAGCAGTCTAGCGGGAGCTACCGGGGAGCTGTTTTTT	CASSLAGATGELFF	-	TRBD2	TRBV28	TRBJ2-2
TGTGCCTGGAAGGCTCAGGGGAGCACTGAAGCTTTCTTT	CAWKAQGSTEAFF	few	-	TRBV30	TRBJ1-1
TGTGCCTGGAGTTCAAGGACTAGCCCCGTAGATGAGCAGTTCTTC	CAWSSRTSPVDEQFF	-	TRBD2	TRBV30	TRBJ2-1
TGTGCCAGCAGACAGCGGATTCCCTACGAGCAGTACTTC	CASRQRIPYEQYF	-	-	TRBV6-9	TRBJ2-7
TGTGCCAGCAGCTTAAGGGGAAGAACTAGCGGGAGGTTCGACAATGAGCAGTTCTTC	CASSLRGRTSGRFDNEQFF	-	TRBD2	TRBV11-2	TRBJ2-1
TGTGCCAGCAGCACGGACAGGGGTATGGGTCAGCCCCAGCATTTT	CASSTDRGMGQPQHF	-	TRBD1	TRBV7-2	TRBJ1-5
TGTGCCAGTAGTAGCCCGGGACAGGGGGACTATGGCTACACCTTC	CASSSPGQGDYGYTF	-	TRBD1	TRBV19	TRBJ1-2
TGTGCCAGCAGTGCGACAGGTTTTTCCTACGAGCAGTACTTC	CASSATGFSYEQYF	-	-	TRBV6-1	TRBJ2-7
TGTGCCAGCGGCTCTAAGGGGTGGCGGGACTTTACCGGGGAGCTGTTTTTT	CASGSKGWRDFTGELFF	-	-	TRBV7-9	TRBJ2-2
TGTGCCAGTAGTATAGACACAGGGGGCACGGACACTGAAGCTTTCTTT	CASSIDTGGTDTEAFF	-	TRBD1	TRBV19	TRBJ1-1
TGCGCCAGCAGCTTGGCGGGGGGGGTCGGGGCCAACGTCCTGACTTTC	CASSLAGGVGANVLTF	-	TRBD2	TRBV5-1	TRBJ2-6
TGTGCCAGCAGCCAAGATTCGACAGCCCATGAAAAACTGTTTTTT	CASSQDSTAHEKLFF	once	-	TRBV4-2	TRBJ1-4
TGTGCCAGTGCCAGGCTAAGGCAGCACTATGGCTACACCTTC	CASARLRQHYGYTF	-	-	TRBV19	TRBJ1-2
TGTGCCTGGAGCGCCTACACAGGGGATAATTCACCCCTCCACTTT	CAWSAYTGDNSPLHF	-	TRBD1	TRBV30	TRBJ1-6
TGTGCCAGCAGTGTAATGGGGGACAGGGAAAACATTCAGTACTTC	CASSVMGDRENIQYF	-	TRBD1	TRBV25-1	TRBJ2-4
TGTGCCAGCAGCTTAGGACAGGGGGAGGCCCAGTACTTC	CASSLGQGEAQYF	-	TRBD1	TRBV7-3	TRBJ2-5
TGCGCCAGCAGCTTGGACCCGGACTTTGGGGGCAATGAGCAGTTCTTC	CASSLDPDFGGNEQFF	-	-	TRBV5-1	TRBJ2-1
TGTGCCAGCAGCCCAGCCACAGGGGCCGGGGAGCTGTTTTTT	CASSPATGAGELFF	-	TRBD1	TRBV11-3	TRBJ2-2
TGTGCCATCAGCCCCGGGACAGGGGGCACCGGGGAGCTGTTTTTT	CAISPGTGGTGELFF	-	TRBD1	TRBV10-3	TRBJ2-2
TGTGCCAGCAGCCATAACCTAGCGGGAAATGAGCAGTTCTTC	CASSHNLAGNEQFF	once	TRBD2	TRBV4-2	TRBJ2-1
TGTGCCAGTAGTCTGGGACAGGGAGATACTGAAGCTTTCTTT	CASSLGQGDTEAFF	-	TRBD1	TRBV19	TRBJ1-1
TGTGCCTGGGGGGACAAAAGTGTGCAGTTCTTC	CAWGDKSVQFF	once	-	TRBV30	TRBJ2-1
TGTGCCAGTAGTATAGCGGGGACTAGCGCCTACAATGAGCAGTTCTTC	CASSIAGTSAYNEQFF	-	TRBD2	TRBV19	TRBJ2-1
TGTGCCATCAGCAGTACAGGGAACACTGAAGCTTTCTTT	CAISSTGNTEAFF	-	-	TRBV10-3	TRBJ1-1